This T cell receptor (beta chain) was recovered during a study of cytomegalovirus exposure and HLA in healthy donors. Broader study findings: First-cohort TCR clusters tended to co-occur in the approximately 120 validation repertoires, a later analysis found. Most TCRs appeared rarely, but some public TCRs recurred in many donors. Three CMV-associated chains were confirmed in vitro to be specific for CMV antigens. With high specificity and sensitivity, the classifier reportedly diagnosed cytomegalovirus status.

The method was immunoSEQ multiplex PCR; TCRdb's version includes in-frame clones alone and lacks a portion of them. The data contain roughly 75,000 clones, 90% to 95% of them seen just once; the ten biggest clones take up approximately 2.1%. Concerning this clone: Antigen unknown.

Germline loops: CDR1 SEHNR, CDR2 FQNEAQ (reference sequence). The CDR3 has 13 residues. The ends were cut back, 6 bases at V and 4 bases at J, with 10 bases in the middle. Sequencing was carried out using PBMCs. This sequence was found in a woman between 18 and 30 years old in good health and CMV-seronegative. The rearrangement joins TRBV7-9 to TRBJ2-1, with D possibly TRBD1 on 5 matching bases. CDR3 residues: CASSPTEYNEQFF. The CDR3 coding sequence is TGTGCCAGCAGTCCGACAGAATACAATGAGCAGTTCTTC.